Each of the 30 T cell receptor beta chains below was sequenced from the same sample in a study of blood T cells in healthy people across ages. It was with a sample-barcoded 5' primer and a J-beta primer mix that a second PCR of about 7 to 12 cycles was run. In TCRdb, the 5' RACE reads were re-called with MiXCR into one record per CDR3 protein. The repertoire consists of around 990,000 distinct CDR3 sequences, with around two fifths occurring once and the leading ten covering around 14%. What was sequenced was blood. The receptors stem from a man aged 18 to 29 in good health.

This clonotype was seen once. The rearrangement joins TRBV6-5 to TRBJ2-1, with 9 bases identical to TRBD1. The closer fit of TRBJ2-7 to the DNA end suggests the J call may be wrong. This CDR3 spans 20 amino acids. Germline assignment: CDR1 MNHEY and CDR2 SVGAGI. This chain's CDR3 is CASSYSIQGARQGTYNEQYF. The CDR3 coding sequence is TGTGCCAGCAGTTACTCGATACAGGGGGCAAGGCAAGGAACCTACAATGAGCAGTACTTC.

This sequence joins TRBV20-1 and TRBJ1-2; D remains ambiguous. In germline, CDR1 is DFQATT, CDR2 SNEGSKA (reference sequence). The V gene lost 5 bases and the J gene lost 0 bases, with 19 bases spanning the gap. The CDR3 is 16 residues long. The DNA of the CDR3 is TGCAGTGCTCCTTTTCTTGGACCTAGAGCTAACTATGGCTACACCTTC. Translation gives CSAPFLGPRANYGYTF.

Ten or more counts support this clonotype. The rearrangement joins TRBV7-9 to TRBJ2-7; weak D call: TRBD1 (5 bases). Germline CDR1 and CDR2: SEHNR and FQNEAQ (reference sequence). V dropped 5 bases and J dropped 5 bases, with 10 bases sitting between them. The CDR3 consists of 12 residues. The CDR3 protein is CASSLDSHEQYF. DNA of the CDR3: TGTGCCAGCAGCCTTGACAGTCACGAGCAGTACTTC.

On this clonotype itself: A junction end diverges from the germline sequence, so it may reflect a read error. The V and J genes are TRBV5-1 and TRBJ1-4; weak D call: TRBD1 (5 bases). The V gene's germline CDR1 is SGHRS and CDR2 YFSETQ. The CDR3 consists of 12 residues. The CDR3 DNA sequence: TGCGCCAGCAGGGGGACTAATAAAAAACTGTTTTTT. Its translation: CASRGTNKKLFF.

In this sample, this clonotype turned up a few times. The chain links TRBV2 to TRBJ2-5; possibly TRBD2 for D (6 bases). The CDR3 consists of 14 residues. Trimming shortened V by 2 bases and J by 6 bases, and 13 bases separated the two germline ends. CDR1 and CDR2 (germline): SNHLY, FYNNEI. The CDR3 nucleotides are TGTGCCAGCAGTGAATTACTAGCTACGAAGACCCAGTACTTC. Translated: CASSELLATKTQYF. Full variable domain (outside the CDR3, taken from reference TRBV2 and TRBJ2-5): EPEVTQTPSHQVTQMGQEVILRCVPISNHLYFYWYRQILGQKVEFLVSFYNNEISEKSEIFDDQFSVERPDGSNFTLKIRSTKLEDSAMYFCASSELLATKTQYFGPGTRLLVL.

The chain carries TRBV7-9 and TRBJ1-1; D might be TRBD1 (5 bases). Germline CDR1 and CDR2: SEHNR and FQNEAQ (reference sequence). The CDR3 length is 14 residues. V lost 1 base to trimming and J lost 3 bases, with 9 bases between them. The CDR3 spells CASSLGQWDTEAFF. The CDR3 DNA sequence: TGTGCCAGCAGCTTAGGACAGTGGGACACTGAAGCTTTCTTT.

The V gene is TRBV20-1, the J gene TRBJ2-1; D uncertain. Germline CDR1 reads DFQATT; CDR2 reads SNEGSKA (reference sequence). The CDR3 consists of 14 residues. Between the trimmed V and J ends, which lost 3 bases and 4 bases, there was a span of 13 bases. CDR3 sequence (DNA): TGCAGTGCTAGTTCCGCGGTTGTGTACAATGAGCAGTTCTTC. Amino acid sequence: CSASSAVVYNEQFF.

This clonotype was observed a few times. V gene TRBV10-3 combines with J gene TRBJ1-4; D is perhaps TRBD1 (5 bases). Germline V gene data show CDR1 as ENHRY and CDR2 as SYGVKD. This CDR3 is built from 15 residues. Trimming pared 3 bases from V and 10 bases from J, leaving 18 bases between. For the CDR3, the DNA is TGTGCCATCAGTGAAGGAGGGGCCTCCCTCCCAAAACTGTTTTTT. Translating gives CAISEGGASLPKLFF.

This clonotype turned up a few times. CDR3 nucleotide sequence: TGTGCTAGTGGTTTGGGGACGGTCCACAATGAGCAGTTCTTC. This encodes CASGLGTVHNEQFF. This sequence joins TRBV12-5 and TRBJ2-1; D uncertain. Trimming removed 1 base from V and 5 bases from J, with 9 bases in between. Germline lookup yields CDR1 LGHNT and CDR2 FRNRAP. CDR3 length equals 14 residues.

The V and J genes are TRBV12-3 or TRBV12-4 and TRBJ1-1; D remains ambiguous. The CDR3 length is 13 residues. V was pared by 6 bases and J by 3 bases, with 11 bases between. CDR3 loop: CASRKGGYTEAFF. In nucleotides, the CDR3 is TGTGCCAGCAGGAAAGGAGGGTACACTGAAGCTTTCTTT.

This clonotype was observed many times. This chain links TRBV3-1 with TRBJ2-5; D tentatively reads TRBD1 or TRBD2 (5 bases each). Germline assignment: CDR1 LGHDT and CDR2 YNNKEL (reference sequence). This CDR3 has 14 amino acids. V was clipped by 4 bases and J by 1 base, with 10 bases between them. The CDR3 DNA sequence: TGTGCCAGCAGCCTCCCGGGACCCCAAGAGACCCAGTACTTC. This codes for CASSLPGPQETQYF.

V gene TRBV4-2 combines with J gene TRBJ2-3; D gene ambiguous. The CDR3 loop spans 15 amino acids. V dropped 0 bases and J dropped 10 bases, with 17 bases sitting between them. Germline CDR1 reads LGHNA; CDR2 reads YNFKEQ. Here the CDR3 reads CASSQEIYIPPSQYF. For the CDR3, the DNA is TGTGCCAGCAGCCAAGAGATCTACATTCCCCCCTCGCAGTATTTT.

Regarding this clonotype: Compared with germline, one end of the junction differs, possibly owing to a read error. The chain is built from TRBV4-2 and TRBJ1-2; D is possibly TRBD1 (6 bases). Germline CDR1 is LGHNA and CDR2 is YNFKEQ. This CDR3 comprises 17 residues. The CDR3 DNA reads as TGTGCCAGCAGCCAGACGAGGGGGGCAGAAGCCTACTATGACTACACCTTC. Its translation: CASSQTRGAEAYYDYTF.

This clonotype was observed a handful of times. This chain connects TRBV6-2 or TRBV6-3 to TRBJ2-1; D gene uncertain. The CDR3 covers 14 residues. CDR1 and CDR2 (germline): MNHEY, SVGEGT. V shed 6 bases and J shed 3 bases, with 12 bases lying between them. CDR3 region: CASSSISLYNEQFF. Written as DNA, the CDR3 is TGTGCCAGCAGCTCAATCTCCCTCTACAATGAGCAGTTCTTC.

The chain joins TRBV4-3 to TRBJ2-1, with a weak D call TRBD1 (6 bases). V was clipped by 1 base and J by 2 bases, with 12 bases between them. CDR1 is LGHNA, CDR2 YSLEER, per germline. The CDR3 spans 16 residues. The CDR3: CASSQVSRGPYNEQFF. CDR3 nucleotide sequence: TGCGCCAGCAGCCAAGTGAGCAGGGGACCCTACAATGAGCAGTTCTTC.

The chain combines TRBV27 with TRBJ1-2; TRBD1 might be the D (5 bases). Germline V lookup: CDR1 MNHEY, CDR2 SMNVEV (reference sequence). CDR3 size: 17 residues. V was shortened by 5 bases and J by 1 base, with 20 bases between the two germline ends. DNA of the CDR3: TGTGCCAGCAGTCATGGGACGGATCCTACCTTTAACTATGGCTACACCTTC. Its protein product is CASSHGTDPTFNYGYTF.

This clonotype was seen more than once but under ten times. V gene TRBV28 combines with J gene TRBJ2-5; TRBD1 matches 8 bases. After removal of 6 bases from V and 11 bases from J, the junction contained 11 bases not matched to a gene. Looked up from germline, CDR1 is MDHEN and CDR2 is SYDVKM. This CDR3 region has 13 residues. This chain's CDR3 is CASSGQGDLGQYF. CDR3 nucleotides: TGTGCCAGCAGCGGACAGGGAGACTTAGGGCAGTACTTC.

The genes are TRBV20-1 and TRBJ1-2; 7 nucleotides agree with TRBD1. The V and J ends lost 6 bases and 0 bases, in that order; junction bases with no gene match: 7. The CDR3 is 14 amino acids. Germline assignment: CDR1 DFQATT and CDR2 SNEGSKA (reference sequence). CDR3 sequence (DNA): TGCAGTGCATCGGGACAGCCATCTAACTATGGCTACACCTTC. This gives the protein CSASGQPSNYGYTF.

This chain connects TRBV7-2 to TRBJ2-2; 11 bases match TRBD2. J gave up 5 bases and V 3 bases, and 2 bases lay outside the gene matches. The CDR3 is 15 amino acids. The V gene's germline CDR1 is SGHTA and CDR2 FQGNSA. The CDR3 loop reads CASSLGLAETGELFF. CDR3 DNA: TGTGCCAGCAGCTTGGGACTAGCGGAGACCGGGGAGCTGTTTTTT.

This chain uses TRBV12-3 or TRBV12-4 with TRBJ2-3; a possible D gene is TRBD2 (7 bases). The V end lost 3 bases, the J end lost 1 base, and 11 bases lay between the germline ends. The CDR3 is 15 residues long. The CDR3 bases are TGTGCCAGCAGTTTGGGGGGGCCCGGCACAGATACGCAGTATTTT. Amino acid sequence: CASSLGGPGTDTQYF.

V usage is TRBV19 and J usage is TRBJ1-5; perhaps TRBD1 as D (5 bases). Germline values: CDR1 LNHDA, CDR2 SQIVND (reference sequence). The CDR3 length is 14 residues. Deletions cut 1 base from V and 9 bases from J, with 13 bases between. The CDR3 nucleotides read TGTGCCAGTAGTATAGGGGACCGGTTCCGGCCCCAGCATTTT. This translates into CASSIGDRFRPQHF.

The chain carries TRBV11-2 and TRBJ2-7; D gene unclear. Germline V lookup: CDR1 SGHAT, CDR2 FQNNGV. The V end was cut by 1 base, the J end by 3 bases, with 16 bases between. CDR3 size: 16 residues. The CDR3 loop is CASSLVTVKHYYEQYF. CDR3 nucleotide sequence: TGTGCCAGCAGCTTAGTTACAGTAAAACATTACTACGAGCAGTACTTC.

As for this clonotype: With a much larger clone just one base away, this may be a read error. The CDR3 region has the DNA TGCTGCGTTGTTGGCTCCTACAATGAGCAGTTCTTC. Amino acids: CCVVGSYNEQFF. The J gene is TRBJ2-1, the V gene TRBV29-1; D gene uncertain. Germline V gene lookup returns CDR1 SQVTM and CDR2 ANQGSEA. The CDR3 has 12 residues.

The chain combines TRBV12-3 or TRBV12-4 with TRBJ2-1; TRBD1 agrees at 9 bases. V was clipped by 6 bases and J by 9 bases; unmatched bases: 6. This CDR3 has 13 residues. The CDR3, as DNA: TGTGCCAGCAGAGAACAGGGGGCCAGTGAGCAGTTCTTC. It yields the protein CASREQGASEQFF.

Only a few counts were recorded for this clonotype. CDR3 sequence (DNA): TGTGCCAGCAGCACGGGGATGGGGAACACTGAAGCTTTCTTT. Its protein is CASSTGMGNTEAFF. The rearrangement links TRBV21-1 to TRBJ1-1. TRBV21-1 is shown as a pseudogene. This CDR3 is 14 amino acids long.

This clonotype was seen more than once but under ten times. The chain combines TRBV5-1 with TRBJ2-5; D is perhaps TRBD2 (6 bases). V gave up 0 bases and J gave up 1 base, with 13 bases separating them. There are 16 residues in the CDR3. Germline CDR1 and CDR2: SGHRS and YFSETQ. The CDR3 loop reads CASSLGRTNSQETQYF. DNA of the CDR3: TGCGCCAGCAGCTTGGGACGGACTAACTCCCAAGAGACCCAGTACTTC. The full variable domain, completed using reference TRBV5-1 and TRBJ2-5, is KAGVTQTPRYLIKTRGQQVTLSCSPISGHRSVSWYQQTPGQGLQFLFEYFSETQRNKGNFPGRFSGRQFSNSRSEMNVSTLELGDSALYLCASSLGRTNSQETQYFGPGTRLLVL.

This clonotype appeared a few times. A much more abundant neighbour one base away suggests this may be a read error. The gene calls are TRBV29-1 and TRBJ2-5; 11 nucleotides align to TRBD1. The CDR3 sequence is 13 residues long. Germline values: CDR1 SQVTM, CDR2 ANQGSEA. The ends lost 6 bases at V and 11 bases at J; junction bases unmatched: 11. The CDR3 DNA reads TGCAGCGTGGGACAGGGGGGGTGGAATGAGCAGTACTTC. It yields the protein CSVGQGGWNEQYF.

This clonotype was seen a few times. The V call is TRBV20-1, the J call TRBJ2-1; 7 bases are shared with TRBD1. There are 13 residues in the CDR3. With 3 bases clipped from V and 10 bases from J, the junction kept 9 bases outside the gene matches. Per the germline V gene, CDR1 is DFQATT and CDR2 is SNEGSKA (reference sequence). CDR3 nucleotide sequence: TGCAGTGCTAGTCTACAGGGGACGGGGGAGCAGTTCTTC. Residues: CSASLQGTGEQFF.

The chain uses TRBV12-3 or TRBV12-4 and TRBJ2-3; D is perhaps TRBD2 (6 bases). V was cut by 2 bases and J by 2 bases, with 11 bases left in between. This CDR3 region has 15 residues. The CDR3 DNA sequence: TGTGCCAGCAGTTTAATGGGGGGAACCACAGATACGCAGTATTTT. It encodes CASSLMGGTTDTQYF.

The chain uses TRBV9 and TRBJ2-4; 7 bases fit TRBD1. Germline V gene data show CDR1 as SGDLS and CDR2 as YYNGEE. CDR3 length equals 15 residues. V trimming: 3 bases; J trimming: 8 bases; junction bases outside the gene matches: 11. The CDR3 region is CASSARPTGRDIQYF. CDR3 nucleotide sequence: TGTGCCAGCAGCGCACGACCGACAGGGCGTGACATTCAGTACTTC. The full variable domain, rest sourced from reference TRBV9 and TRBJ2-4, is DSGVTQTPKHLITATGQRVTLRCSPRSGDLSVYWYQQSLDQGLQFLIQYYNGEERAKGNILERFSAQQFPDLHSELNLSSLELGDSALYFCASSARPTGRDIQYFGAGTRLSVL.